The rows below give T cell receptor beta chains drawn from one sample of a study of T cells in Graves' hyperthyroidism and ophthalmopathy. TCRdb called the multiplex PCR reads again in MiXCR, with one record for every CDR3 protein. The data contain some 600,000 distinct CDR3 sequences, approximately 15% of them singletons. The sequenced sample consisted of blood. Every receptor here comes from a young woman with Graves' hyperthyroidism that later progressed to Graves' ophthalmopathy. Both conserved end residues are part of each CDR3. Fields, in order: clone size, D gene, CDR3 length, J gene, V gene, CDR3 DNA, CDR3 protein. The D gene is left open where the match is weak. Only part of the rows carry a size: once, few, many, or a class if the clone is expanded.

abundance: few; d_gene: NA; len: 13; j_gene: TRBJ1-1; v_gene: TRBV14; CDR3nt: TGTGCCAGCAGCCAAGTTTCCAGGGCAGAAGCTTTCTTT; CDR3aa: CASSQVSRAEAFF
abundance: many; d_gene: TRBD2; len: 18; j_gene: TRBJ2-3; v_gene: TRBV24-1; CDR3nt: TGTGCCACCAGTGATTTGCCGGTCGGTAGCGGGAGCACAGATACGCAGTATTTT; CDR3aa: CATSDLPVGSGSTDTQYF
abundance: many; d_gene: TRBD2; len: 16; j_gene: TRBJ2-3; v_gene: TRBV29-1; CDR3nt: TGCAGCGTTGAAGATACCACTAGCGGGAGAACAGATACGCAGTATTTT; CDR3aa: CSVEDTTSGRTDTQYF
abundance: few; d_gene: TRBD2; len: 18; j_gene: TRBJ2-3; v_gene: TRBV4-2; CDR3nt: TGTGCCAGCAGCCAAGATCGGACTAGCGGAGTCAGCACAGATACGCAGTATTTT; CDR3aa: CASSQDRTSGVSTDTQYF
abundance: NA; d_gene: NA; len: 16; j_gene: TRBJ2-5; v_gene: TRBV18; CDR3nt: TGTGCCAGCTCACCACCAGGGGGGACAATCCAAGAGACCCAGTACTTC; CDR3aa: CASSPPGGTIQETQYF
abundance: few; d_gene: NA; len: 18; j_gene: TRBJ1-2; v_gene: TRBV7-9; CDR3nt: TGTGCCAGCAGCGGGTCGAGACAGGCGTCAACCACGAACTATGGCTACACCTTC; CDR3aa: CASSGSRQASTTNYGYTF
abundance: many; d_gene: NA; len: 13; j_gene: TRBJ2-7; v_gene: TRBV20-1; CDR3nt: TGCAGTGTCTATGCGGAGACTAACTACGAGCAGTACTTC; CDR3aa: CSVYAETNYEQYF
abundance: few; d_gene: TRBD2; len: 17; j_gene: TRBJ2-1; v_gene: TRBV20-1; CDR3nt: TGCAGTGCTAGAGATTGGGGTGGCGGGAGCTCCTACAATGAGCAGTTCTTC; CDR3aa: CSARDWGGGSSYNEQFF
abundance: NA; d_gene: TRBD1; len: 15; j_gene: TRBJ1-6; v_gene: TRBV27; CDR3nt: TGTGCCAGCAGCCCCCGGGACAGGGTGGGATCACCCCTCCACTTT; CDR3aa: CASSPRDRVGSPLHF
abundance: NA; d_gene: NA; len: 18; j_gene: TRBJ2-1; v_gene: TRBV28; CDR3nt: TGTGCCAGCAGTTTCGGTGCAGGGGCCACAACAATAGCAAATGAGCAGTTCTTC; CDR3aa: CASSFGAGATTIANEQFF
abundance: many; d_gene: TRBD1; len: 17; j_gene: TRBJ1-1; v_gene: TRBV20-1; CDR3nt: TGCAGTGCTAGGGGACAGGGAATGGTGACCCGGGACACTGAAGCTTTCTTT; CDR3aa: CSARGQGMVTRDTEAFF
abundance: many; d_gene: TRBD2; len: 19; j_gene: TRBJ2-3; v_gene: TRBV12-3/TRBV12-4; CDR3nt: TGTGCCAGCAGTTTATGGGGGGCCCTAGCGGGAGGGGGCACAGATACGCAGTATTTT; CDR3aa: CASSLWGALAGGGTDTQYF
abundance: many; d_gene: NA; len: 15; j_gene: TRBJ2-2; v_gene: TRBV7-2; CDR3nt: TGTGCCAGCAGCCCCCACGGGTGGGACACCGGGGAGCTGTTTTTT; CDR3aa: CASSPHGWDTGELFF
abundance: NA; d_gene: TRBD2; len: 16; j_gene: TRBJ2-2; v_gene: TRBV7-2; CDR3nt: TGTGCCAGCAGCTCGAGGACTAGCGGGAGCATCGGGGAGCTGTTTTTT; CDR3aa: CASSSRTSGSIGELFF
abundance: few; d_gene: NA; len: 14; j_gene: TRBJ2-3; v_gene: TRBV7-9; CDR3nt: TGTGCCAGCAGCTTAGTCAGGGAAGCAGATACGCAGTATTTT; CDR3aa: CASSLVREADTQYF
abundance: few; d_gene: NA; len: 15; j_gene: TRBJ2-7; v_gene: TRBV20-1; CDR3nt: TGCAGTGCTAGAGAGGGTAGGGGGGTATCCTACGAGCAGTACTTC; CDR3aa: CSAREGRGVSYEQYF
abundance: many; d_gene: TRBD1; len: 17; j_gene: TRBJ2-7; v_gene: TRBV7-2; CDR3nt: TGTGCCAGCAGCTTAGGGGGGGGGGGGACAGGGTCCTACGAGCAGTACTTC; CDR3aa: CASSLGGGGTGSYEQYF
abundance: NA; d_gene: NA; len: 13; j_gene: TRBJ2-3; v_gene: TRBV7-8; CDR3nt: TGTGCCATCTCGTTGTCCCGCACAGATACGCAGTATTTT; CDR3aa: CAISLSRTDTQYF
abundance: many; d_gene: NA; len: 10; j_gene: TRBJ2-5; v_gene: TRBV20-1; CDR3nt: TGCAGTGCTTGGGATGGGACCCAGTACTTC; CDR3aa: CSAWDGTQYF
abundance: few; d_gene: NA; len: 15; j_gene: TRBJ1-1; v_gene: TRBV10-2; CDR3nt: TGCGCCAGCAGTGGCCTTGGACAGTTGAACACTGAAGCTTTCTTT; CDR3aa: CASSGLGQLNTEAFF
abundance: NA; d_gene: TRBD1; len: 15; j_gene: TRBJ1-1; v_gene: TRBV3-1; CDR3nt: TGTGCCAGCAGCCAAGCACAGGGGGGGAACACTGAAGCTTTCTTT; CDR3aa: CASSQAQGGNTEAFF
abundance: NA; d_gene: TRBD1; len: 14; j_gene: TRBJ1-4; v_gene: TRBV20-1; CDR3nt: TGCAGTGCTAGAGGACAGGGAAGGGATGAAAAACTGTTTTTT; CDR3aa: CSARGQGRDEKLFF
abundance: few; d_gene: NA; len: 13; j_gene: TRBJ2-3; v_gene: TRBV12-3/TRBV12-4; CDR3nt: TGTGCCAGCAGTTCCGGACTTTCAGATACGCAGTATTTT; CDR3aa: CASSSGLSDTQYF
abundance: many; d_gene: NA; len: 15; j_gene: TRBJ2-3; v_gene: TRBV27; CDR3nt: TGTGCCAGCAGTTTATTTGGGCGGGCCACAGATACGCAGTATTTT; CDR3aa: CASSLFGRATDTQYF
abundance: NA; d_gene: NA; len: 13; j_gene: TRBJ1-2; v_gene: TRBV4-3; CDR3nt: TGCGCCAGCAGCCAAGTTTTGAGCTATGGCTACACCTTC; CDR3aa: CASSQVLSYGYTF
abundance: many; d_gene: NA; len: 11; j_gene: TRBJ1-1; v_gene: TRBV27; CDR3nt: TGTGCCAGCAGTTTAGAGGGAAAAGCTTTCTTT; CDR3aa: CASSLEGKAFF
abundance: many; d_gene: NA; len: 11; j_gene: TRBJ1-1; v_gene: TRBV2; CDR3nt: TGTGCCAGCAGTGAAGAACAGGGAGCTTTCTTT; CDR3aa: CASSEEQGAFF